Listed below are T cell receptor beta chains from one sample, sequenced in a study of blood T cell repertoires in COVID-19. Measured with immunoSEQ multiplex PCR; TCRdb has only the in-frame clones, and not every one. Of about 210,000 clones in the sample, approximately 83% were seen once. The specimen was peripheral blood. All receptors derive from a woman aged 40-49 years with active or convalescent COVID-19. The CDR3 runs from the conserved cysteine through the conserved F or W. A D gene is named only where the DNA matches it firmly. Expanded clones are given a class, and other clones once, few, many or no size at all.

V gene,clone size,J gene,CDR3 length,D gene,CDR3 DNA,CDR3 protein
TRBV11-2,NA,TRBJ2-7,12,TRBD1,TGTGCCAGCAGTCGAGACAGGGACGAGCAGTACTTC,CASSRDRDEQYF
TRBV10-3,NA,TRBJ2-1,11,NA,TGTGCCATCGGACAGTCCAATGAGCAGTTCTTC,CAIGQSNEQFF
TRBV7-5,NA,TRBJ1-5,18,NA,TGTGTCAGAAGCTTAAGGAGGAGGGCGAGAGGGTTCAATCAGCCCCAGCATTTT,CVRSLRRRARGFNQPQHF
TRBV3-1/TRBV3-2,once,TRBJ1-2,14,NA,TGTGCCAGCAGCCAAGATTCAGGGGACTATGGCTACACCTTC,CASSQDSGDYGYTF
TRBV2,NA,TRBJ2-5,18,TRBD2,TGTGCCAGCAGGCCAACCCGACTAGCGGGAGGGCCGGGAGAGACCCAGTACTTC,CASRPTRLAGGPGETQYF
TRBV27,NA,TRBJ2-7,14,TRBD1,TGTGCCAGCAGAGCTACGGACAGGGTCGGCGAGCAGTACTTC,CASRATDRVGEQYF
TRBV10-3,NA,TRBJ1-2,14,NA,TGTGCCATCAGTGGGGACACAGAGTACTATGGCTACACCTTC,CAISGDTEYYGYTF
TRBV19,NA,TRBJ1-1,14,NA,TGTGCCAGTATGGGGACTTTTAAGAACACTGAAGCTTTCTTT,CASMGTFKNTEAFF
TRBV24-1,NA,TRBJ2-3,15,NA,TGTGCCACCAGTGATTTCGGGGGAAACACAGATACGCAGTATTTT,CATSDFGGNTDTQYF
TRBV11-2,NA,TRBJ2-7,15,NA,TGTGCCAGCAGCCAGAGACGGACAGTTTCGGGCGAGCAGTACTTC,CASSQRRTVSGEQYF
TRBV19,NA,TRBJ2-1,15,TRBD2,TGTGCCAGTAGTCGGTCCGGGACTAGCGGCAATGAGCAGTTCTTC,CASSRSGTSGNEQFF
TRBV6-1,few,TRBJ1-1,14,NA,TGTGCCAGCAGTGAATACCAGGGGCTCACTGAAGCTTTCTTT,CASSEYQGLTEAFF
TRBV25-1,NA,TRBJ2-1,15,TRBD2,TGTGCCAGCAGTGCCAGCGGGAGGGAGTACAATGAGCAGTTCTTC,CASSASGREYNEQFF
TRBV19,NA,TRBJ1-2,14,NA,TGTGCCAGTAGTACACAGGGTCTTGGCTATGGCTACACCTTC,CASSTQGLGYGYTF
TRBV30,NA,TRBJ1-2,12,NA,TGTGCCTGGAACTGGGGGGGGGACGGCTACACCTTC,CAWNWGGDGYTF
TRBV9,NA,TRBJ1-1,14,NA,TGTGCCAGCAGCGTAGTGATGGGGCCCTGGGAAGCTTTCTTT,CASSVVMGPWEAFF